One and the same sample provided the 19 T cell receptor beta chains below, sequenced in a study of shared clonotypes between healthy human individuals. The assay was immunoSEQ multiplex PCR, and TCRdb's table has in-frame clones only and misses some. The sample has about 990,000 clones; about 80% are singletons. Sequenced: memory CD4+ T cells from PBMCs. Described subset: CD45RA-negative fraction. All receptors derive from a man aged 18 to 30 in good health. Some clones in this sample may be carry-over from other donors' samples.

The rearrangement uses TRBV14 and TRBJ1-2, with D perhaps TRBD1 (5 bases). CDR3 size: 16 residues. Trimming removed 4 bases at V and 8 bases at J, with 23 bases between. Per germline, CDR1 SGHDN and CDR2 FVKESK. The CDR3 sequence is CASSLDLDGGRGGYTF. DNA of the CDR3: TGTGCCAGCAGCCTAGACTTGGACGGGGGAAGAGGAGGCTACACCTTC.

This clone has a handful of counts. The rearrangement joins TRBV14 to TRBJ2-7; D perhaps matches TRBD2 (5 bases). V dropped 0 bases and J dropped 4 bases, with 16 bases sitting between them. In germline, CDR1 is SGHDN, CDR2 FVKESK. The CDR3 loop spans 16 amino acids. For the CDR3, the DNA is TGTGCCAGCAGCCAAGATACGAGATTCGGGGAATACGAGCAGTACTTC. It encodes CASSQDTRFGEYEQYF.

J is TRBJ2-7 and V is TRBV6-1; 12 bases line up with TRBD1. CDR3 length equals 14 residues. The V segment lost 6 bases and the J segment 12 bases; nucleotides outside the gene matches: 12. Germline V lookup: CDR1 MNHNS, CDR2 SASEGT. The chain's CDR3 is CASRSGTGGFLWYF. DNA for the CDR3: TGTGCCAGCAGATCCGGGACAGGGGGCTTCCTATGGTACTTC.

CDR3 residues: CASSLAAGRTGSTEAFF. The DNA of the CDR3 is TGTGCCAGCAGCTTAGCGGCCGGCCGCACAGGTAGCACTGAAGCTTTCTTT. The chain joins TRBV11-2 to TRBJ1-1; D possibly corresponds to TRBD1 (5 bases). Per the germline V gene, CDR1 is SGHAT and CDR2 is FQNNGV. V shed 1 base and J shed 4 bases, with 19 bases lying between them. The CDR3 loop spans 17 amino acids.

The chain carries TRBV2 and TRBJ2-5; TRBD1 aligns across 8 bases. Per the germline V gene, CDR1 is SNHLY and CDR2 is FYNNEI. V was clipped by 2 bases and J by 5 bases; unmatched bases: 4. This CDR3 spans 14 amino acids. CDR3 residues: CASSEQGARETQYF. The CDR3, as DNA: TGTGCCAGCAGTGAACAGGGGGCGCGGGAGACCCAGTACTTC.

In this sample, this clone turned up many times. This sequence joins TRBV29-1 and TRBJ2-3, with 8 bases that match TRBD2. CDR1 is SQVTM, CDR2 ANQGSEA, per germline. Trimming took 7 bases from V and 11 from J; bases not matched to a gene: 14. This CDR3 region has 13 residues. The DNA for the CDR3 is TGCAGCGCTGGCTCGCGGGAGGATGAAGGGCAGTATTTT. Translated: CSAGSREDEGQYF.

This clone has a single count. This chain joins TRBV5-4 and TRBJ1-1; D unclear. This CDR3 has 16 amino acids. V lost 2 bases and J lost 0, with 14 bases in between. Germline V lookup: CDR1 SGHNT, CDR2 YYREEE (reference sequence). The CDR3 loop reads CASSLAADYLNTEAFF. CDR3 bases: TGTGCCAGCAGCTTAGCGGCAGATTACCTGAACACTGAAGCTTTCTTT.

The chain recombines TRBV4-2 with TRBJ1-3; D possibly corresponds to TRBD1 (5 bases). The CDR3 has 16 amino acids. Trimming removed 0 bases from V and 0 bases from J, with 9 bases in between. Per the germline V gene, CDR1 is LGHNA and CDR2 is YNFKEQ. The CDR3 coding sequence is TGTGCCAGCAGCCAAGATTGGGGGAGCTCTGGAAACACCATATATTTT. Amino acid sequence: CASSQDWGSSGNTIYF.

This clone was detected only once. The CDR3 sequence is CASSPIGQRETQYF. The CDR3 DNA is TGTGCCAGCTCACCTATCGGACAGCGAGAGACCCAGTACTTC. The rearrangement uses TRBV18 and TRBJ2-5, with D tentatively TRBD1 (6 bases). CDR3 length: 14 amino acids. Trimming took off 3 bases at V and 4 bases at J, with 12 bases between the two ends. Germline V gives CDR1 KGHSH, CDR2 LQKENI. The variable domain in full, completed from reference TRBV18 and TRBJ2-5, reads NAGVMQNPRHLVRRRGQEARLRCSPMKGHSHVYWYRQLPEEGLKFMVYLQKENIIDESGMPKERFSAEFPKEGPSILRIQQVVRGDSAAYFCASSPIGQRETQYFGPGTRLLVL.

This chain connects TRBV27 to TRBJ1-1; the D is unclear. The CDR3 sequence is 14 residues long. Trimming stripped 5 bases from V and 1 base from J, with 11 bases between. Germline V gives CDR1 MNHEY, CDR2 SMNVEV (reference sequence). The CDR3 nucleotides are TGTGCCAGCAGTCCCTGGCGAGGGAACACTGAAGCTTTCTTT. This gives the protein CASSPWRGNTEAFF.

This clone was observed a few times. The rearrangement uses TRBV28 and TRBJ2-7, with TRBD2 identical over 12 bases. This CDR3 spans 16 amino acids. V lost 5 bases and J lost 1; bases outside the gene matches: 6. The germline CDR1 and CDR2 sequences are MDHEN and SYDVKM. CDR3 in amino acids: CASSLAGGFRSYEQYF. The CDR3 DNA is TGTGCCAGCAGTCTAGCGGGGGGGTTCCGATCCTACGAGCAGTACTTC.

This clone has more than one count but fewer than ten. CDR3 region: CAWSTWREVGPETQYF. The CDR3 DNA reads TGTGCCTGGAGCACATGGAGGGAGGTGGGCCCGGAGACCCAGTACTTC. The gene calls are TRBV30 and TRBJ2-5; D possibly corresponds to TRBD2 (6 bases). This CDR3 has 16 residues. Germline CDR1 and CDR2: GTSNPN and SVGIG (reference sequence). The germline V and J ends were trimmed by 3 bases and 5 bases, with 22 bases remaining between them.

V is TRBV9 and J is TRBJ2-5; unclear D gene. This CDR3 region has 14 residues. Trimming took off 0 bases at V and 5 bases at J, with 11 bases between the two ends. Germline CDR1 and CDR2: SGDLS and YYNGEE. The CDR3 spells CASSVGPGRETQYF. As DNA, the CDR3 is TGTGCCAGCAGCGTAGGGCCCGGGCGGGAGACCCAGTACTTC.

The rearrangement joins TRBV7-3 to TRBJ2-3; the match to TRBD2 covers 11 bases. This CDR3 region has 16 residues. Per germline, CDR1 SGHTA and CDR2 FQGTGA. Trimming took 5 bases from V and 4 from J; bases not matched to a gene: 8. The CDR3 here is CASSHKVAGGSDTQYF. The CDR3 nucleotides read TGTGCCAGCAGCCATAAGGTAGCGGGAGGGTCAGATACGCAGTATTTT.

V usage is TRBV7-2 and J usage is TRBJ2-3, with D unresolved. V gave up 1 base and J gave up 5 bases, with 13 bases separating them. CDR1 and CDR2 (germline): SGHTA, FQGNSA. This CDR3 comprises 15 residues. CDR3 in amino acids: CASSLGWWAEDTQYF. The DNA for the CDR3 is TGTGCCAGCAGCTTAGGGTGGTGGGCCGAAGATACGCAGTATTTT.

This sequence joins TRBV28 and TRBJ2-2, with D possibly TRBD2 on 7 matching bases. CDR1 MDHEN and CDR2 SYDVKM come from the germline V gene. This CDR3 has 16 residues. The V end was cut by 10 bases, the J end by 4 bases, with 22 bases between. The CDR3 loop is CATGGEGGLGTGELFF. CDR3 sequence (DNA): TGTGCCACGGGGGGCGAAGGCGGGCTGGGCACCGGGGAGCTGTTTTTT.

A remark on this clone: The junction does not match germline at one end; this may be a read error. The gene calls are TRBV2 and TRBJ2-7, with 7 bases lining up with TRBD1. Germline V gene data show CDR1 as SNHLY and CDR2 as FYNNEI. This CDR3 region has 14 residues. The CDR3 protein is CASTRDRVSHEQYF. As DNA, the CDR3 is TGTGCCAGCACCAGAGACAGGGTCTCCCACGAGCAGTACTTC.

V gene TRBV5-5 combines with J gene TRBJ2-1; TRBD2 aligns across 8 bases. CDR3 length equals 16 residues. Germline assignment: CDR1 SGHKS and CDR2 YYEKEE (reference sequence). V lost 2 bases, J lost 1 base, and 5 bases stayed unmatched. CDR3 loop: CASSLIGGRSYNEQFF. The CDR3 region has the DNA TGTGCCAGCAGCTTAATTGGCGGGAGGTCCTACAATGAGCAGTTCTTC.

As concerns this clone: It may be a read error: a sequence one base away is much more abundant. The chain combines TRBV30 with TRBJ2-2; no definite D call. Germline V gene sequence: CDR1 GTSNPN, CDR2 SVGIG (reference sequence). The CDR3 totals 14 residues. The V end lost 5 bases, the J end lost 0 bases, and 10 bases lay between the germline ends. The chain's CDR3 is CAWARIANTGELFF. The CDR3 DNA is TGTGCCTGGGCAAGGATAGCGAACACCGGGGAGCTGTTTTTT.